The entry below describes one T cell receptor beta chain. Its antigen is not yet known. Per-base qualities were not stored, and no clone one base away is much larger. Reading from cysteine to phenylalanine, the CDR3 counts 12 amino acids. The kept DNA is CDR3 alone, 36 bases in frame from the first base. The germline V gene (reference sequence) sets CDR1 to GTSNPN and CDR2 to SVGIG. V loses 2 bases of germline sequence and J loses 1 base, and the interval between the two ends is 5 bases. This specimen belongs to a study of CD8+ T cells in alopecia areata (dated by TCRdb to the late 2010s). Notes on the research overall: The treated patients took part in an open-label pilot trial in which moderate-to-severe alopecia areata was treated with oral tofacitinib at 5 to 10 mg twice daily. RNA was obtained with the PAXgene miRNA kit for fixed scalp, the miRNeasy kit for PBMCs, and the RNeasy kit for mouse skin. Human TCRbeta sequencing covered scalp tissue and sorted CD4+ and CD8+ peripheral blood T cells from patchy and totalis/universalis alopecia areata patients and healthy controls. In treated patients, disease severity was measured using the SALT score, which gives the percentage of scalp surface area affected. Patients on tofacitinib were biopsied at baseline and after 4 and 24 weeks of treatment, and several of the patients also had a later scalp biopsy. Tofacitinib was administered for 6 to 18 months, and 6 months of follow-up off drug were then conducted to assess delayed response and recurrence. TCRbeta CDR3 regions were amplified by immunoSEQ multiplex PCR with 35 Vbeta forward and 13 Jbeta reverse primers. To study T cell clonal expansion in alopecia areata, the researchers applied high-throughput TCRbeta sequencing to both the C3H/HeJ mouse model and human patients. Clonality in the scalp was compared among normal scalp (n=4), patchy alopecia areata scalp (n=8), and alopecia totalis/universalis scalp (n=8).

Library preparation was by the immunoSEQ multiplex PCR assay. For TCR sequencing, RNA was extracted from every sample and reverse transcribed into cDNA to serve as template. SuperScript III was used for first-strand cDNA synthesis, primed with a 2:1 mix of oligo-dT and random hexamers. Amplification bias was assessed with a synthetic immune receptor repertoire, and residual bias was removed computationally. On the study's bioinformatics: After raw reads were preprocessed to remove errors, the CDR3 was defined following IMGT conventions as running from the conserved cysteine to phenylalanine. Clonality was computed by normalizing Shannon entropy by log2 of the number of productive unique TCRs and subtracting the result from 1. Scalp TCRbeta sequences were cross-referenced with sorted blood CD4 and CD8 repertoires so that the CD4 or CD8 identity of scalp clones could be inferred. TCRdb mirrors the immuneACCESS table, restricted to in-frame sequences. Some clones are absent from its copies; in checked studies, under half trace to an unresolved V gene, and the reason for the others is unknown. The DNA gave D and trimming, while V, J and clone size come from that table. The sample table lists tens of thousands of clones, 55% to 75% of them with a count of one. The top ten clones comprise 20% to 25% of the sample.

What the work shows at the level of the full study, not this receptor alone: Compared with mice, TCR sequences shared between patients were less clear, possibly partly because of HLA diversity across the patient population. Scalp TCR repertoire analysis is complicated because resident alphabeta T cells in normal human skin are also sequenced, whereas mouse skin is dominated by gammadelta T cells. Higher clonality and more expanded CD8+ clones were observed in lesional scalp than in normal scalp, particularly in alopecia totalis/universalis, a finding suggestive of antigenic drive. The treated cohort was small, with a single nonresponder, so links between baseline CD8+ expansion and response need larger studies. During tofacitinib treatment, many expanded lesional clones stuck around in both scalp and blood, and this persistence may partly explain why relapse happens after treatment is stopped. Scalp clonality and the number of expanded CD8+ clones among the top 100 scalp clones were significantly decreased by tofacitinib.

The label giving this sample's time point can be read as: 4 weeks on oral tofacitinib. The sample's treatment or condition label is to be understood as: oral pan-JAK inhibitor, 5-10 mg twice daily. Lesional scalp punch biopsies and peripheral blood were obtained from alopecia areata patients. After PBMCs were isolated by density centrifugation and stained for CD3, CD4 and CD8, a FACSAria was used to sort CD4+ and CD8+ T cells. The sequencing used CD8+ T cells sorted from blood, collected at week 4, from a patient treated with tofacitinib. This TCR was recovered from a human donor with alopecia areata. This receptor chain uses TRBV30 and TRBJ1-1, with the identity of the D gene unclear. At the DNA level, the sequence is TGTGCCTGGAGTCCTTCGAACACTGAAGCTTTCTTT. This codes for CAWSPSNTEAFF. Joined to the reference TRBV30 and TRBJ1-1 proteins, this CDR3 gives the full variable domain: SQTIHQWPATLVQPVGSPLSLECTVEGTSNPNLYWYRQAAGRGLQLLFYSVGIGQISSEVPQNLSASRPQDRQFILSSKKLLLSDSGFYLCAWSPSNTEAFFGQGTRLTVV.